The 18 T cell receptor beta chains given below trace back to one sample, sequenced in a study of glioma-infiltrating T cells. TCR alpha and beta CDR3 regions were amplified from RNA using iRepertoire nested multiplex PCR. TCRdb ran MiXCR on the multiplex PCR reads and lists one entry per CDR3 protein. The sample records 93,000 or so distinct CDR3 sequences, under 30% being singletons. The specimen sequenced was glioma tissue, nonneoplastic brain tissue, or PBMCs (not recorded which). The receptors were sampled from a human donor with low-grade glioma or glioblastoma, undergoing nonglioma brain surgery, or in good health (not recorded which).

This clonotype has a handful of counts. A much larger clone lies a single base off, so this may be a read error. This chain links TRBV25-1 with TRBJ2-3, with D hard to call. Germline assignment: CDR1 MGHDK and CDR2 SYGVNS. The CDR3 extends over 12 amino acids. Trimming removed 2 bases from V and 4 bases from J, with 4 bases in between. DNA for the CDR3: TGTGCCAGCAGTGAAAGTCCAGATACGCAGTATTTT. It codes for CASSESPDTQYF.

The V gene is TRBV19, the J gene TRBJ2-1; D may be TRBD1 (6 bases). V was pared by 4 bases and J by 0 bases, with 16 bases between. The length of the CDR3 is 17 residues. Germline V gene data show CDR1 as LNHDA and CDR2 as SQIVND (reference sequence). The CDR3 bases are TGTGCCAGTAGTAAGCAGCAGGGGCAGGCCTCCTACAATGAGCAGTTCTTC. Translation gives CASSKQQGQASYNEQFF.

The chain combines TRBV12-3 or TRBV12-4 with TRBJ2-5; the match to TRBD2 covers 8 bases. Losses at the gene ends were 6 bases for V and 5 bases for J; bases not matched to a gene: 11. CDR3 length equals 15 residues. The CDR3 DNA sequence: TGTGCCAGCAGAAGAGCGGGGGACGCGACGGAGACCCAGTACTTC. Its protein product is CASRRAGDATETQYF.

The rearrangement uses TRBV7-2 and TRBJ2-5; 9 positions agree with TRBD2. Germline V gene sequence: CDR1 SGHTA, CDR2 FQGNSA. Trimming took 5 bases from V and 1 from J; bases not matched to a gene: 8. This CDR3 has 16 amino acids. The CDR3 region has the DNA TGTGCCAGCAGCGGAAAAGGACTAGCGCGCCAAGAGACCCAGTACTTC. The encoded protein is CASSGKGLARQETQYF.

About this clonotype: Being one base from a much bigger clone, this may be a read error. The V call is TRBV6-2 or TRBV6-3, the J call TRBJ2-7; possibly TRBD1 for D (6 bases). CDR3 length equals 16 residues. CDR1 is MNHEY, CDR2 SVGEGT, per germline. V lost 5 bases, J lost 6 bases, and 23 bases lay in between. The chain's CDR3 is CASSVSRGQGTREQYF. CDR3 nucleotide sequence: TGTGCCAGCAGTGTGTCCCGCGGGCAGGGGACCCGCGAGCAGTACTTC.

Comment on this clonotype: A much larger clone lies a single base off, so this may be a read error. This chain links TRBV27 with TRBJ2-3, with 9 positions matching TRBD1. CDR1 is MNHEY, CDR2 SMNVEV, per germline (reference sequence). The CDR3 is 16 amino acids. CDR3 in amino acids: CASSSRQGGERNTRYF. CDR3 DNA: TGTGCCAGCAGTTCCCGACAGGGGGGGGAGCGCAATACGCGGTATTTT.

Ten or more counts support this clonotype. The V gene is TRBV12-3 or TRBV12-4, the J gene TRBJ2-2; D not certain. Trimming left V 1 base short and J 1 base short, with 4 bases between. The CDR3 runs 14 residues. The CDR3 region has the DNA TGTGCCAGCAGTTTAGGGCAGAACACCGGGGAGCTGTTTTTT. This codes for CASSLGQNTGELFF.

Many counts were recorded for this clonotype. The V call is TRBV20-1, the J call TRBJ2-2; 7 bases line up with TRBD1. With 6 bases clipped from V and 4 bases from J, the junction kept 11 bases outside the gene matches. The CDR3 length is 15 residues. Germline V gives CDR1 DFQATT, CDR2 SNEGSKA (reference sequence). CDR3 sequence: CSATLTGAITGELFF. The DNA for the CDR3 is TGCAGTGCCACCTTAACAGGGGCGATCACCGGGGAGCTGTTTTTT.

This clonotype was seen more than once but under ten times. This CDR3 is CASSLSSTDTQYF. CDR3 DNA: TGTGCCAGCAGCTTATCATCCACAGATACGCAGTATTTT. V and J are TRBV5-5 and TRBJ2-3; D gene uncertain. V dropped 2 bases and J dropped 2 bases, with 6 bases sitting between them. This CDR3 spans 13 amino acids. Germline lookup yields CDR1 SGHKS and CDR2 YYEKEE (reference sequence).

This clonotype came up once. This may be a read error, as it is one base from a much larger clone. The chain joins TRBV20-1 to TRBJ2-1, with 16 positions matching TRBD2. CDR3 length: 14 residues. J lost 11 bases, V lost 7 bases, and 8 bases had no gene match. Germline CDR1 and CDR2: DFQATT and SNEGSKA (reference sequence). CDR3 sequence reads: CSDNKGLAGGQQFF. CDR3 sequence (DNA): TGCAGTGATAATAAGGGACTAGCGGGGGGGCAGCAGTTCTTC.

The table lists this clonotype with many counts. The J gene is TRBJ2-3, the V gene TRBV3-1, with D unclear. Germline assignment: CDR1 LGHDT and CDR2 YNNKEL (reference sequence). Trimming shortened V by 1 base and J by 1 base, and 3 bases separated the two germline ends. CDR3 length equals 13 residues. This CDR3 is CASSQGGTDTQYF. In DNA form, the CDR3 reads TGTGCCAGCAGCCAAGGCGGCACAGATACGCAGTATTTT.

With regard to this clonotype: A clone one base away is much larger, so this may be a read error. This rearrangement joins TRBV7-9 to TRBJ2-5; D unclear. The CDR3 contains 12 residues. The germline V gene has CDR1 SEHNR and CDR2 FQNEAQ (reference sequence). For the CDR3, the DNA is TGTGCCAGCAGCGCGACTCAAGGGACCCAGTACTTC. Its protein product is CASSATQGTQYF. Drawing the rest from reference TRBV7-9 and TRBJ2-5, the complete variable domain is DTGVSQNPRHKITKRGQNVTFRCDPISEHNRLYWYRQTLGQGPEFLTYFQNEAQLEKSRLLSDRFSAERPKGSFSTLEIQRTEQGDSAMYLCASSATQGTQYFGPGTRLLVL.

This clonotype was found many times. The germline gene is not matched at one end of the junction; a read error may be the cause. CDR3 in amino acids: CASSGTDPVRHF. As DNA, the CDR3 is TGTGCCTCAAGCGGGACGGATCCGGTGAGGCACTTC. The gene calls are TRBV6-1 and TRBJ2-5, with 7 bases fitting TRBD2. The germline V gene has CDR1 MNHNS and CDR2 SASEGT. The CDR3 has 12 amino acids.

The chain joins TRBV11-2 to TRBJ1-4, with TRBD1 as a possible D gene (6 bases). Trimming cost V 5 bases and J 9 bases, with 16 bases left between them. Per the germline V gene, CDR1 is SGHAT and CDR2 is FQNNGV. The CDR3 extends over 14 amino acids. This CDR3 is CASSPPEGTQKLFF. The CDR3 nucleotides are TGTGCCAGCAGCCCTCCGGAGGGGACACAAAAACTGTTTTTT.

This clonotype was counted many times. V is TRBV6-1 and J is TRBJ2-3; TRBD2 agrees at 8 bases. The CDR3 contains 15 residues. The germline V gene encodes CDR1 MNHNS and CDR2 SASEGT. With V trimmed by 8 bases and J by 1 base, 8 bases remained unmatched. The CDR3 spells CASGTLAVGTDTQYF. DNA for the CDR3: TGTGCCAGCGGAACACTAGCGGTGGGCACAGATACGCAGTATTTT.

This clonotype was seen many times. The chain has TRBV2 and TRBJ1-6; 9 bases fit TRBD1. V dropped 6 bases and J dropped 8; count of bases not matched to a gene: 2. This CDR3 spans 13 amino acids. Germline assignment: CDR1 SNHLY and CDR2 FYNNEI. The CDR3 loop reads CASRGTGYSPLHF. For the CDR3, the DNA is TGTGCCAGCAGAGGGACAGGGTATTCACCCCTCCACTTT. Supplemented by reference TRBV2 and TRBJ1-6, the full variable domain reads EPEVTQTPSHQVTQMGQEVILRCVPISNHLYFYWYRQILGQKVEFLVSFYNNEISEKSEIFDDQFSVERPDGSNFTLKIRSTKLEDSAMYFCASRGTGYSPLHFGNGTRLTVT.

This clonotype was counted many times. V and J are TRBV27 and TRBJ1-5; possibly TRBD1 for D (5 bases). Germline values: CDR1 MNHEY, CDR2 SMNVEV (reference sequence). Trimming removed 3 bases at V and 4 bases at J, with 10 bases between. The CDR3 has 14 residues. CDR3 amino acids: CASSLGTPNQPQHF. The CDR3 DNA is TGTGCCAGCAGTTTGGGGACCCCGAATCAGCCCCAGCATTTT.

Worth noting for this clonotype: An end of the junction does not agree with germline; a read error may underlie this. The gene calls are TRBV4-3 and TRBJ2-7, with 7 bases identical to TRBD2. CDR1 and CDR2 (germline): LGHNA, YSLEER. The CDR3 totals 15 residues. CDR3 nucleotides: TGCGCCGGCAGCAAAGACCCTAGCGGAAACTACGAGCAGTACTTC. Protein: CAGSKDPSGNYEQYF.